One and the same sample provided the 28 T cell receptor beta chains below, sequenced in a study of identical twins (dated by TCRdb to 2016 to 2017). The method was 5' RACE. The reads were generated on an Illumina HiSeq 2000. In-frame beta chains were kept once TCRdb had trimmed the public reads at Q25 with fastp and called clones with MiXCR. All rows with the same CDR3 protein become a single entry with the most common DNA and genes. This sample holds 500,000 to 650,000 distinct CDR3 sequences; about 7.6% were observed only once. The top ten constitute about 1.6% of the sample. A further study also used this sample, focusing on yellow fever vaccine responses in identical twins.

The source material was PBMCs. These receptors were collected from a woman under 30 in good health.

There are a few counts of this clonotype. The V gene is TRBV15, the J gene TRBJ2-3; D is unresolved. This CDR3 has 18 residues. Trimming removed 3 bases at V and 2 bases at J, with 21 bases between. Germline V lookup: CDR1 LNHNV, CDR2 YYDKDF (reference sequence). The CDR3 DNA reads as TGTGCCACCAGCAGTCCTTCGGCGGCAGATAGAGCCACAGATACGCAGTATTTT. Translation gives CATSSPSAADRATDTQYF. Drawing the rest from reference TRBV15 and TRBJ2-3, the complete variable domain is DAMVIQNPRYQVTQFGKPVTLSCSQTLNHNVMYWYQQKSSQAPKLLFHYYDKDFNNEADTPDNFQSRRPNTSFCFLDIRSPGLGDTAMYLCATSSPSAADRATDTQYFGPGTRLTVL.

CDR3 region: CASSLVGGENYGYTF. CDR3 sequence (DNA): TGTGCCAGCAGCTTAGTGGGCGGGGAAAACTATGGCTACACCTTC. The V gene is TRBV7-9, the J gene TRBJ1-2; D unclear. The V gene lost 1 base and the J gene lost 2 bases, with 11 bases spanning the gap. CDR1 is SEHNR, CDR2 FQNEAQ, per germline (reference sequence). The CDR3 has 15 amino acids.

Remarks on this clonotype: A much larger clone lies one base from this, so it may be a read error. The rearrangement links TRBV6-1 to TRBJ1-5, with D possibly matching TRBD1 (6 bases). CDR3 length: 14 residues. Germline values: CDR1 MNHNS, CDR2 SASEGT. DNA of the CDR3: TGTGCCAGCGGAGTGGGGGCGAGCAATCAGCTCCAGCATTTT. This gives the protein CASGVGASNQLQHF.

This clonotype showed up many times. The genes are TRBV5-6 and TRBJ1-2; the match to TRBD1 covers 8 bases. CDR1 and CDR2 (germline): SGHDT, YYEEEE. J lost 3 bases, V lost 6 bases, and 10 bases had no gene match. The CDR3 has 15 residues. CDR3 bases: TGTGCCAGCAACCCCCTGGACAGGGATCACTATGGCTACACCTTC. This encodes CASNPLDRDHYGYTF.

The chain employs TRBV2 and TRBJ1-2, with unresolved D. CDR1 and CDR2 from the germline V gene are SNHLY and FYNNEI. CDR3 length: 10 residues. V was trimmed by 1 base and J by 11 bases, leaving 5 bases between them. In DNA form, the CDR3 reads TGTGCCAGCAGTGAAGTGAATTACACCTTC. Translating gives CASSEVNYTF. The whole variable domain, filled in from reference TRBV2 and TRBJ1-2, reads EPEVTQTPSHQVTQMGQEVILRCVPISNHLYFYWYRQILGQKVEFLVSFYNNEISEKSEIFDDQFSVERPDGSNFTLKIRSTKLEDSAMYFCASSEVNYTFGSGTRLTVV.

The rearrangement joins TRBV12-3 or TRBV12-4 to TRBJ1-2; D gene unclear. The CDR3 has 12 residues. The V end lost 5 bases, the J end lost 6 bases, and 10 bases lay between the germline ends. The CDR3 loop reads CASSAGDDGYTF. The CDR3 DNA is TGTGCCAGCAGTGCAGGAGACGATGGCTACACCTTC.

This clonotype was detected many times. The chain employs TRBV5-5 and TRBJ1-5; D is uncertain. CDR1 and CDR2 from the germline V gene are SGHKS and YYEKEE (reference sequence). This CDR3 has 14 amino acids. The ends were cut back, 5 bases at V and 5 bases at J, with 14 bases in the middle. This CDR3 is CASRKQPGDQPQHF. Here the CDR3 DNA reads TGTGCCAGCAGGAAACAACCAGGCGATCAGCCCCAGCATTTT. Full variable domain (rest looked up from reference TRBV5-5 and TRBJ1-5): DAGVTQSPTHLIKTRGQQVTLRCSPISGHKSVSWYQQVLGQGPQFIFQYYEKEERGRGNFPDRFSARQFPNYSSELNVNALLLGDSALYLCASRKQPGDQPQHFGDGTRLSIL.

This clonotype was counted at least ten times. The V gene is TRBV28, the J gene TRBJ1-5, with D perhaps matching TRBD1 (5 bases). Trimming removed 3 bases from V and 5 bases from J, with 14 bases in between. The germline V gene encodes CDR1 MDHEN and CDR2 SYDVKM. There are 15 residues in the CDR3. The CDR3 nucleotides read TGTGCCAGCAGTTTTGACAGCCGGGCACATCAGCCCCAGCATTTT. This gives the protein CASSFDSRAHQPQHF.

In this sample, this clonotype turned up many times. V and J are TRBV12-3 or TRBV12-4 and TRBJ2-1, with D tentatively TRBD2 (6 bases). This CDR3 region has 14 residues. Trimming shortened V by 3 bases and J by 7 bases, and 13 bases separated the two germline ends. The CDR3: CASSLALRGNEQFF. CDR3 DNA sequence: TGTGCCAGCAGTTTGGCGCTTCGGGGGAATGAGCAGTTCTTC.

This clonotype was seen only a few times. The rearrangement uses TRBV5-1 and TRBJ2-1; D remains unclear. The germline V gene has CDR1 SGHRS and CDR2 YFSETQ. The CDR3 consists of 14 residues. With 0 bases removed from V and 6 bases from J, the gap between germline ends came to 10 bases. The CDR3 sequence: CASSLDGFFNEQFF. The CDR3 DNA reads TGCGCCAGCAGCTTGGACGGATTTTTCAATGAGCAGTTCTTC. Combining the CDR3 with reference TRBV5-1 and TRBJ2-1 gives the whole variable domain KAGVTQTPRYLIKTRGQQVTLSCSPISGHRSVSWYQQTPGQGLQFLFEYFSETQRNKGNFPGRFSGRQFSNSRSEMNVSTLELGDSALYLCASSLDGFFNEQFFGPGTRLTVL.

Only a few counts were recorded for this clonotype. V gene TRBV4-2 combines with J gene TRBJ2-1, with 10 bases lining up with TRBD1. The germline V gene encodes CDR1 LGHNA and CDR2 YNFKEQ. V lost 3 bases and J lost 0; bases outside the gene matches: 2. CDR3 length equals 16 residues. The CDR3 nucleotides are TGTGCCAGCAGCCAGGACAGGGGGTCCTCCTACAATGAGCAGTTCTTC. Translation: CASSQDRGSSYNEQFF.

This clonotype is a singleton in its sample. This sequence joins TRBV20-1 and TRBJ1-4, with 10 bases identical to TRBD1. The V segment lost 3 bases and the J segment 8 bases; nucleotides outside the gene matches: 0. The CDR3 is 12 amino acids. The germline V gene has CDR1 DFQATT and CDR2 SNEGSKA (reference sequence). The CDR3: CSARGQGEKLFF. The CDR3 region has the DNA TGCAGTGCTAGGGGACAGGGGGAAAAACTGTTTTTT.

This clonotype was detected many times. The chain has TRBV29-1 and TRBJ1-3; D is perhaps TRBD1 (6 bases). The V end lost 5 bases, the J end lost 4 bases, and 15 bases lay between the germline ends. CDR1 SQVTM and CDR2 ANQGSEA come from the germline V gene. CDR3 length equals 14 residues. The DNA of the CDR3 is TGCAGCGTTACGGTGGGGGCGAACGGAAACACCATATATTTT. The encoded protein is CSVTVGANGNTIYF.

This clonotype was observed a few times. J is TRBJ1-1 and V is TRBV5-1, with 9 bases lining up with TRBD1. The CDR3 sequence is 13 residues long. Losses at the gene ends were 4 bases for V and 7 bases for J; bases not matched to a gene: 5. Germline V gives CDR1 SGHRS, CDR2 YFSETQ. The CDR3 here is CASSQWTGDEAFF. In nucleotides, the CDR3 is TGCGCCAGCAGCCAATGGACAGGGGATGAAGCTTTCTTT.

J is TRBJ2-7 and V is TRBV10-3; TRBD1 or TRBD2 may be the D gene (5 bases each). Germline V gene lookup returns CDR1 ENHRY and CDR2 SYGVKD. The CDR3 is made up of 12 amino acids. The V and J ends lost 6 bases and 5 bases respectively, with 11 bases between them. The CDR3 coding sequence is TGTGCCATCAGGGAGAGAGGGGACGAGCAGTACTTC. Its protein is CAIRERGDEQYF.

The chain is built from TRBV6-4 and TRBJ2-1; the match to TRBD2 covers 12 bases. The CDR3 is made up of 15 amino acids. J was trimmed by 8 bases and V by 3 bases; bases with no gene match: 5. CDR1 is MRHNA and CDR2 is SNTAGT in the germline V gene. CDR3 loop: CASSETSGRGDEQFF. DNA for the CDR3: TGTGCCAGCAGTGAGACTAGCGGGAGAGGGGATGAGCAGTTCTTC.

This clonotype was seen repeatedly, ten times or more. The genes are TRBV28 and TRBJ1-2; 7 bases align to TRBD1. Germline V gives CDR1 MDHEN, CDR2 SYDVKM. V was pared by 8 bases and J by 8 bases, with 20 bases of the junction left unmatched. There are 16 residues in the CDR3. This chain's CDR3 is CASGENRGLASYGYTF. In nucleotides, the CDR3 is TGTGCCAGCGGCGAGAACAGGGGCCTCGCATCATACGGCTACACCTTC.

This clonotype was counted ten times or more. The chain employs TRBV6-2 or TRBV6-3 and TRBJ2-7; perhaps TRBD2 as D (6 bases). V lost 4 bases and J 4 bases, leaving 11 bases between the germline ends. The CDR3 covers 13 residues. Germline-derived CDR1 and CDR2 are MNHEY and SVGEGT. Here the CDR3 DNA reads TGTGCCAGCAGTTTCACTCGGGGGTACGAGCAGTACGTC. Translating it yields CASSFTRGYEQYV.

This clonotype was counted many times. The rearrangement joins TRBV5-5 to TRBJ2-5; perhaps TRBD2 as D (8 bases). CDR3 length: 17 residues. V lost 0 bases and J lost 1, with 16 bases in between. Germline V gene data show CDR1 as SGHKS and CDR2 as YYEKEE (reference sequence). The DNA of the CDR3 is TGTGCCAGCAGCTTGGATGGGACTAGGGGGCCCCAAGAGACCCAGTACTTC. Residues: CASSLDGTRGPQETQYF.

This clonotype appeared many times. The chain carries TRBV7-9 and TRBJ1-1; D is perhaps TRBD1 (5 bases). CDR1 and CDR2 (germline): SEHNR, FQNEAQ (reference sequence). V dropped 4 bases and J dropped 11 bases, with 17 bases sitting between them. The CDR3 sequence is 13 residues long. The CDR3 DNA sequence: TGTGCCAGCAGCTCGGACACGTCCCGTTTGGCTTTCTTT. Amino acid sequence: CASSSDTSRLAFF.

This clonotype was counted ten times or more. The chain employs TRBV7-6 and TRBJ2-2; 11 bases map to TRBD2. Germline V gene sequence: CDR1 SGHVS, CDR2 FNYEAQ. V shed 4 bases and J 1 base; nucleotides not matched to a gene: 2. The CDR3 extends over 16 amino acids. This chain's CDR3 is CASSSGLAENTGELFF. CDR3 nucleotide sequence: TGTGCCAGCAGCTCGGGACTAGCGGAGAACACCGGGGAGCTGTTTTTT.

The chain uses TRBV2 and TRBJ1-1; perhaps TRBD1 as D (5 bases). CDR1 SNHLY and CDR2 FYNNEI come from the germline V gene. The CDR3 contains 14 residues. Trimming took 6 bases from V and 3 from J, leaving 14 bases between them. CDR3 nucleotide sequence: TGTGCCAGCAGCTACGCCAGGGTCGACACTGAAGCTTTCTTT. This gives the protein CASSYARVDTEAFF.

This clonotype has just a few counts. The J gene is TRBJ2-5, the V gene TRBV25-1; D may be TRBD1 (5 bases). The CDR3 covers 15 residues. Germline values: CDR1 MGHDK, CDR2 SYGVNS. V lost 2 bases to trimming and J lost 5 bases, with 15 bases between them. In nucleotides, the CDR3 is TGTGCCAGCAGTGAACCCAGGGCTATCCACGAGACCCAGTACTTC. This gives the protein CASSEPRAIHETQYF.

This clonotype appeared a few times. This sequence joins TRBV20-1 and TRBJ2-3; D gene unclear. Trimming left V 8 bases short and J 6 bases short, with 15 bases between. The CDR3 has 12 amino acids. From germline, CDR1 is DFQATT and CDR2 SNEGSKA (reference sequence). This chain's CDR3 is CSTDQAGDTQYF. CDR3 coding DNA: TGCAGTACCGACCAGGCAGGCGATACGCAGTATTTT.

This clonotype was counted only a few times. The CDR3 DNA reads TGCAGCGTTGAAGATCGGGGCGGGAGCACAGATACGCAGTATTTT. Amino acids: CSVEDRGGSTDTQYF. The chain is built from TRBV29-1 and TRBJ2-3; D could derive from TRBD1 or TRBD2 (5 bases each). Germline V CDR1 and CDR2: SQVTM, ANQGSEA. V was trimmed by 0 bases and J by 0 bases, leaving 10 bases between them. The CDR3 is 15 residues long.

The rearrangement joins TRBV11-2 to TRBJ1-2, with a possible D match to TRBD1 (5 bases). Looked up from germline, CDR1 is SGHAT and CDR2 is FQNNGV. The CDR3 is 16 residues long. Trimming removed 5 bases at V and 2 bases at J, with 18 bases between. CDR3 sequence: CASSPIQGFENYGYTF. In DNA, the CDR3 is TGTGCCAGCAGCCCAATCCAGGGTTTTGAAAACTATGGCTACACCTTC.

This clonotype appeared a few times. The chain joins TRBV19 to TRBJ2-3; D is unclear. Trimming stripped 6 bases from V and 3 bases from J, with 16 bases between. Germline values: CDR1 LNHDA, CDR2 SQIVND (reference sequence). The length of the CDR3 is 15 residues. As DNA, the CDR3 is TGTGCCAGTAGCCCGGTCCGGCTGGGGACAGATACGCAGTATTTT. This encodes CASSPVRLGTDTQYF.

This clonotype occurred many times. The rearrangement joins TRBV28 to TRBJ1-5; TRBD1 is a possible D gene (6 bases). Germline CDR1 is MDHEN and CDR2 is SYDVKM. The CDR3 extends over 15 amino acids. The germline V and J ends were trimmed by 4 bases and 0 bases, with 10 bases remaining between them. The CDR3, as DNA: TGTGCCAGCAGTTCTACGGACAGTAGCAATCAGCCCCAGCATTTT. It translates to CASSSTDSSNQPQHF.